The 30 T cell receptor beta chains below were found in one sample sequenced in a study of identical twins' blood T cells. TCRdb ran MiXCR on the 5' RACE reads and lists one entry per CDR3 protein. The sample carries about 370,000 distinct CDR3 sequences, under 30% recorded once. The specimen sequenced was PBMCs. These receptors all come from a woman aged 18 to 55 in good health.

This clonotype showed up just a few times. The rearrangement uses TRBV3-1 and TRBJ2-5; no clear D. The germline V and J ends were trimmed by 0 bases and 14 bases, with 22 bases remaining between them. From germline, CDR1 is LGHDT and CDR2 YNNKEL (reference sequence). The CDR3 covers 15 residues. CDR3 sequence: CASSQDPQTVASSYF. In nucleotides, the CDR3 is TGTGCCAGCAGCCAAGACCCGCAAACAGTCGCATCGAGCTACTTC.

V usage is TRBV5-1 and J usage is TRBJ1-1, with no clear D. CDR1 and CDR2 from the germline V gene are SGHRS and YFSETQ. The CDR3 has 16 amino acids. V lost 3 bases to trimming and J lost 5 bases, with 20 bases between them. The CDR3 loop is CASSSASQRSITEAFF. DNA for the CDR3: TGCGCCAGCAGCTCAGCCTCTCAGCGTTCGATAACTGAAGCTTTCTTT.

Comments on this clonotype: A much larger clone differs from this one at a single base, so this may be a read error. The rearrangement joins TRBV20-1 to TRBJ1-2; TRBD1 matches 12 bases. CDR1 and CDR2 (germline): DFQATT, SNEGSKA (reference sequence). V dropped 8 bases and J dropped 6; count of bases not matched to a gene: 7. The CDR3 runs to 13 residues. The CDR3 region is CSPGTGGSDGYTF. As DNA, the CDR3 is TGCAGTCCCGGGACAGGGGGCTCGGATGGCTACACCTTC.

V is TRBV12-3 or TRBV12-4 and J is TRBJ1-6; no firm D call. This CDR3 has 12 amino acids. Trimming removed 4 bases at V and 11 bases at J, with 9 bases between. CDR3 amino acids: CASSSQVPPLHF. The CDR3 coding sequence is TGTGCCAGCAGTTCCCAAGTTCCACCCCTCCACTTT.

This clonotype was detected a few times. The chain carries TRBV4-3 and TRBJ2-1, with D perhaps TRBD2 (6 bases). The ends were cut back, 0 bases at V and 5 bases at J, with 20 bases in the middle. Germline CDR1 is LGHNA and CDR2 is YSLEER. The CDR3 totals 18 residues. CDR3 nucleotide sequence: TGCGCCAGCAGCCAAGAAGTGTTCTTGGGACTCCCTCACAATGAGCAGTTCTTC. Amino acid sequence: CASSQEVFLGLPHNEQFF.

This chain links TRBV6-2 or TRBV6-3 with TRBJ1-1, with D tentatively TRBD1 (5 bases). The CDR3 is 14 residues long. Germline assignment: CDR1 MNHEY and CDR2 SVGEGT. V dropped 6 bases and J dropped 6 bases, with 17 bases sitting between them. CDR3 coding DNA: TGTGCCAGCAGCCCCGGGGCGGTTGGAGCTGAAGCTTTCTTT. Translated: CASSPGAVGAEAFF.

This clonotype occurred many times. The chain uses TRBV27 and TRBJ1-2, with D hard to call. Germline V CDR1 and CDR2: MNHEY, SMNVEV (reference sequence). The ends were cut back, 3 bases at V and 6 bases at J, with 11 bases in the middle. CDR3 length: 13 amino acids. This chain's CDR3 is CASSFGLGDGYTF. In DNA form, the CDR3 reads TGTGCCAGCAGTTTTGGGCTTGGCGATGGCTACACCTTC.

This chain links TRBV28 with TRBJ1-2, with 7 bases lining up with TRBD1. The CDR3 sequence is 15 residues long. Per germline, CDR1 MDHEN and CDR2 SYDVKM. V lost 3 bases, J lost 5 bases, and 9 bases stayed unmatched. CDR3 loop: CASSFGDRDLYGYTF. The DNA for the CDR3 is TGTGCCAGCAGTTTCGGTGACAGGGACCTATATGGCTACACCTTC.

The chain joins TRBV6-5 to TRBJ1-2, with D maybe TRBD1 (6 bases). The CDR3 sequence is 15 residues long. V was cut by 4 bases and J by 1 base, with 13 bases left in between. Germline CDR1 reads MNHEY; CDR2 reads SVGAGI. In DNA form, the CDR3 reads TGTGCCAGCAGTTCGGACAGAGATTATAACTATGGCTACACCTTC. As protein: CASSSDRDYNYGYTF.

This clonotype was counted between two and nine times. The V and J genes are TRBV5-6 and TRBJ1-5; 8 nucleotides align to TRBD1. Germline V CDR1 and CDR2: SGHDT, YYEEEE. Trimming at V came to 3 bases and at J to 6 bases, leaving 11 bases not matched to a gene. The CDR3 loop spans 16 amino acids. The CDR3 coding sequence is TGTGCCAGCAGCTCCGGACAGGGCCCCGTAGTTCAGCCCCAGCATTTT. Residues: CASSSGQGPVVQPQHF.

This clonotype has more than one count but fewer than ten. Germline is not matched at one junction end, which may reflect a read error. The chain carries TRBV12-3 or TRBV12-4 and TRBJ1-2; 9 bases match TRBD1. The CDR3 runs to 12 residues. The CDR3 sequence is CASFYRGRWDSF. DNA for the CDR3: TGTGCCAGCTTCTACAGGGGGCGTTGGGATTCCTTC.

This chain connects TRBV28 to TRBJ1-1; no reliable D call. Germline CDR1 and CDR2: MDHEN and SYDVKM. The CDR3 sequence is 14 residues long. V lost 4 bases, J lost 0 bases, and 9 bases lay in between. The CDR3 bases are TGTGCCAGCAGTTCCTATGGATTGAACACTGAAGCTTTCTTT. It encodes CASSSYGLNTEAFF.

This clonotype showed up many times. The chain joins TRBV4-1 to TRBJ2-1; D gene ambiguous. Trimming cost V 3 bases and J 8 bases, with 17 bases left between them. Germline CDR1 and CDR2: MGHRA and YSYEKL. This CDR3 comprises 15 residues. The CDR3 loop reads CASSHWVEKLHEQFF. CDR3 sequence (DNA): TGCGCCAGCAGCCATTGGGTAGAAAAGCTCCATGAGCAGTTCTTC.

This clonotype was picked up a small number of times. This chain joins TRBV19 and TRBJ1-5; D is uncertain. There are 16 residues in the CDR3. Germline assignment: CDR1 LNHDA and CDR2 SQIVND (reference sequence). V shed 1 base and J shed 1 base, with 11 bases lying between them. The CDR3: CASSIGRERSNQPQHF. The CDR3 DNA follows: TGTGCCAGTAGTATAGGACGGGAGCGGAGCAATCAGCCCCAGCATTTT.

A remark on this clonotype: A junction boundary mismatches the germline segment, possibly from a read error. The chain joins TRBV7-9 to TRBJ1-1; D gene uncertain. CDR1 SEHNR and CDR2 FQNEAQ come from the germline V gene (reference sequence). This CDR3 spans 13 amino acids. CDR3 sequence: CAGSLEGNTEAFF. The CDR3 DNA reads as TGTGCCGGCAGCTTAGAGGGTAACACTGAAGCTTTCTTT.

This clonotype was recorded a few times. The genes are TRBV29-1 and TRBJ1-2; D is ambiguous. CDR3 size: 13 residues. V was trimmed by 3 bases and J by 2 bases, leaving 10 bases between them. Germline CDR1 and CDR2: SQVTM and ANQGSEA. In nucleotides, the CDR3 is TGCAGCGTTGAGTACGCCAGCAACTATGGCTACACCTTC. It encodes CSVEYASNYGYTF.

The rearrangement joins TRBV6-2 or TRBV6-3 to TRBJ1-1; D is unclear. Deletions cut 4 bases from V and 1 base from J, with 10 bases between. This CDR3 is 14 amino acids long. Germline CDR1 is MNHEY and CDR2 is SVGEGT. This CDR3 reads CASSSRNPNTEAFF. The CDR3 DNA reads as TGTGCCAGCAGTTCCAGGAATCCGAACACTGAAGCTTTCTTT.

The chain has TRBV11-3 and TRBJ2-1; TRBD2 matches at 7 bases. J lost 4 bases, V lost 2 bases, and 5 bases had no gene match. The germline V gene has CDR1 SGHNT and CDR2 YENEEA. CDR3 length: 15 amino acids. The CDR3 DNA sequence: TGTGCCAGCAGCTTAAGCGGGATCGGTTACAATGAGCAGTTCTTC. Its translation: CASSLSGIGYNEQFF.

The rearrangement links TRBV15 to TRBJ2-6, with D perhaps matching TRBD1 or TRBD2 (5 bases each). The CDR3 has 17 amino acids. V was cut by 2 bases and J by 0 bases, with 11 bases left in between. Germline CDR1 reads LNHNV; CDR2 reads YYDKDF (reference sequence). CDR3 DNA sequence: TGTGCCACCAGCAGAATGGGACCGAGCTCTGGGGCCAACGTCCTGACTTTC. This gives the protein CATSRMGPSSGANVLTF.

This clonotype was found many times. V and J are TRBV25-1 and TRBJ1-3; the D gene is possibly TRBD1 (5 bases). Trimming stripped 9 bases from V and 0 bases from J, with 9 bases between. In germline, CDR1 is MGHDK, CDR2 SYGVNS. CDR3 length equals 13 residues. The CDR3 protein is CASRQSSGNTIYF. In DNA form, the CDR3 reads TGTGCCAGTCGACAGTCCTCTGGAAACACCATATATTTT.

In this sample, this clonotype turned up many times. The CDR3 region has the DNA TGTGCCAGCAGCGCCCGGACTAGCGGTAGCACAGATACGCAGTATTTT. Protein sequence: CASSARTSGSTDTQYF. V usage is TRBV21-1 and J usage is TRBJ2-3; TRBD2 is the table's D call and was not checked against the DNA. TRBV21-1 corresponds to a pseudogene. This CDR3 has 16 residues.

CDR3 in DNA: TGTGCCAGCAGCGTAGGGTTCGGGCAGGGCGATCAGCCCCAGCATTTT. Amino acids: CASSVGFGQGDQPQHF. This chain uses TRBV9 with TRBJ1-5; the D gene is possibly TRBD1 (5 bases). The V end was cut by 0 bases, the J end by 5 bases, with 15 bases between. Germline loops: CDR1 SGDLS, CDR2 YYNGEE. CDR3 length: 16 amino acids.

A few counts support this clonotype. J is TRBJ1-5 and V is TRBV7-2; D might be TRBD1 (5 bases). In germline, CDR1 is SGHTA, CDR2 FQGNSA. V lost 2 bases to trimming and J lost 2 bases, with 10 bases between them. The CDR3 sequence is 15 residues long. The CDR3 DNA follows: TGTGCCAGCAGCTTAAGGGGACTCGGCAATCAGCCCCAGCATTTT. The encoded protein is CASSLRGLGNQPQHF. Filled out from reference TRBV7-2 and TRBJ1-5, the complete variable domain reads GAGVSQSPSNKVTEKGKDVELRCDPISGHTALYWYRQSLGQGLEFLIYFQGNSAPDKSGLPSDRFSAERTGGSVSTLTIQRTQQEDSAVYLCASSLRGLGNQPQHFGDGTRLSIL.

Only one count was recorded for this clonotype. A much larger clone sits a single nucleotide away, making a read error possible. The V and J genes are TRBV9 and TRBJ1-3; a weak D match, TRBD1 (6 bases). The CDR3 spans 15 residues. Trimming stripped 3 bases from V and 4 bases from J, with 14 bases between. Germline assignment: CDR1 SGDLS and CDR2 YYNGEE. CDR3 sequence reads: CASSAIAGAGNTIYF. The CDR3 nucleotides are TGTGCCAGCAGCGCCATCGCAGGGGCGGGAAACACCATATATTTT.

This clonotype was observed many times. The chain combines TRBV10-3 with TRBJ1-2; D remains unclear. Per the germline V gene, CDR1 is ENHRY and CDR2 is SYGVKD. Deletions cut 0 bases from V and 1 base from J, with 6 bases between. This CDR3 has 14 amino acids. CDR3 residues: CAISESAVNYGYTF. The CDR3 nucleotides read TGTGCCATCAGTGAGTCTGCAGTTAACTATGGCTACACCTTC.

The chain couples TRBV6-5 to TRBJ2-3; the D is unclear. The germline V gene has CDR1 MNHEY and CDR2 SVGAGI. There are 15 residues in the CDR3. Trimming removed 4 bases from V and 2 bases from J, with 13 bases in between. The CDR3 coding sequence is TGTGCCAGCAGTTTCCACGGGTCAGTCACAGATACGCAGTATTTT. Translation gives CASSFHGSVTDTQYF.

The sample holds a few counts of this clonotype. The chain's CDR3 is CASSPGLQINTEAFF. In DNA form, the CDR3 reads TGTGCCAGCAGTCCAGGGTTACAGATAAACACTGAAGCTTTCTTT. The rearrangement links TRBV7-9 to TRBJ1-1; D is possibly TRBD1 (5 bases). With 6 bases removed from V and 2 bases from J, the gap between germline ends came to 16 bases. Per germline, CDR1 SEHNR and CDR2 FQNEAQ (reference sequence). The CDR3 covers 15 residues.

This clonotype was detected a few times. The junction differs from germline at one of its ends, possibly a read error. CDR3 nucleotide sequence: TGTGCCAGCAACCAAGGAGGGAGTTTTAACACTGAAGCTTTCTTT. This gives the protein CASNQGGSFNTEAFF. The chain combines TRBV3-1 with TRBJ1-1; D is uncertain. The CDR3 has 15 amino acids. The germline CDR1 and CDR2 sequences are LGHDT and YNNKEL (reference sequence).

The J gene is TRBJ1-2, the V gene TRBV27; D may be TRBD1 (6 bases). The CDR3 loop spans 13 amino acids. The germline CDR1 and CDR2 sequences are MNHEY and SMNVEV (reference sequence). The ends were cut back, 4 bases at V and 7 bases at J, with 13 bases in the middle. Written as DNA, the CDR3 is TGTGCCAGCAGTTACCGGGACAAGGGTGGCTACACCTTC. This translates into CASSYRDKGGYTF.

This clonotype has just a few counts. The J gene is TRBJ2-7, the V gene TRBV20-1; D unclear. This CDR3 has 13 residues. The V and J ends lost 6 bases and 6 bases respectively, with 18 bases between them. Germline CDR1 and CDR2: DFQATT and SNEGSKA (reference sequence). CDR3 nucleotide sequence: TGCAGTGCCACTTGGTTTGGGTTAGGCGAGCAGTACTTC. It specifies CSATWFGLGEQYF.